One and the same sample provided the 22 T cell receptor beta chains below, sequenced in a study of blood T cell repertoires in COVID-19. Profiled with immunoSEQ multiplex PCR; TCRdb holds only in-frame clones, not every one. Of tens of thousands of clones listed, over 55% are singletons. Sequencing was done on a sample of peripheral blood. The receptors originated from a woman in her seventies with COVID-19, enrolled during active disease.

This rearrangement joins TRBV5-6 to TRBJ1-3; TRBD1 matches 7 bases. Germline V gives CDR1 SGHDT, CDR2 YYEEEE. There are 15 residues in the CDR3. The ends lost 4 bases at V and 0 bases at J; junction bases unmatched: 4. CDR3 region: CASSRQGPSGNTIYF. The CDR3 DNA is TGTGCCAGCAGCCGACAGGGCCCCTCTGGAAACACCATATATTTT.

This sequence joins TRBV21-1 and TRBJ2-3; the table gives TRBD2 as D, unverified against the DNA. TRBV21-1 is given as a pseudogene. This CDR3 is 19 amino acids long. The CDR3 DNA follows: TGTGCCAGCAGCAAACGGAGAGTGAAGGCGGCCTCTACCGGCGATACGCAGTATTTT. Its protein product is CASSKRRVKAASTGDTQYF.

The V gene is TRBV21-1, the J gene TRBJ2-7; TRBD2, the D gene given by the table, was not confirmed from the DNA. TRBV21-1 is designated a pseudogene. There are 17 residues in the CDR3. The CDR3 DNA reads as TGTGCCAGCAGCAAAACCACCGCTCAGCGGAGCTCCTACGAGCAGTACGTC. Amino acids: CASSKTTAQRSSYEQYV.

V gene TRBV27 combines with J gene TRBJ2-7; 8 nucleotides match TRBD1. The CDR3 spans 14 residues. V lost 5 bases, J lost 3 bases, and 6 bases stayed unmatched. CDR1 and CDR2 (germline): MNHEY, SMNVEV (reference sequence). In nucleotides, the CDR3 is TGTGCCAGCAGTCCGTGGGACAGGCACTACGAGCAGTACGTC. Translating it yields CASSPWDRHYEQYV.

As to this clone: The sample contains more than one DNA sequence encoding this CDR3. The rearrangement joins TRBV29-1 to TRBJ2-2; TRBD2 might be the D (5 bases). Per the germline V gene, CDR1 is SQVTM and CDR2 is ANQGSEA. The V gene lost 3 bases and the J gene lost 1 base, with 6 bases spanning the gap. The CDR3 is 13 amino acids. The CDR3 DNA reads TGCAGCGTTGACCGGGGGAACACCGGGGAGCTGTTTTTT. Its protein is CSVDRGNTGELFF.

The chain couples TRBV6-1 to TRBJ1-2; D is undetermined. Germline V gene lookup returns CDR1 MNHNS and CDR2 SASEGT. The CDR3 has 11 residues. Trimming took off 1 base at V and 9 bases at J, with 6 bases between the two ends. The CDR3 nucleotides are TGTGCCAGCAGTGAAGGGCCGAGCTACACCTTC. Protein: CASSEGPSYTF.

The rearrangement uses TRBV3-1 (or the pseudogene TRBV3-2) and TRBJ1-5, with 12 bases that match TRBD1. Germline V gives CDR1 LGHDT, CDR2 YNNKEL (reference sequence). The CDR3 runs 15 residues. Losses at the gene ends were 4 bases for V and 7 bases for J; bases not matched to a gene: 5. DNA for the CDR3: TGTGCCAGCAGCCGAGGGACAGGGGGCGGGCAGCCCCAGCATTTT. It yields the protein CASSRGTGGGQPQHF.

As to this clone: The same CDR3 is also encoded by other DNA sequences in this sample. The rearrangement links TRBV9 to TRBJ1-3; tentative D call: TRBD1 (5 bases). There are 15 residues in the CDR3. Trimming stripped 0 bases from V and 2 bases from J, with 9 bases between. From germline, CDR1 is SGDLS and CDR2 YYNGEE. The CDR3 DNA follows: TGTGCCAGCAGCGTAGCTGCGGGGGCTGGAAACACCATATATTTT. Amino acid sequence: CASSVAAGAGNTIYF.

The V and J genes are TRBV5-1 and TRBJ2-1; TRBD2 agrees at 9 bases. J was trimmed by 7 bases and V by 0 bases; bases with no gene match: 11. The CDR3 length is 17 residues. CDR1 SGHRS and CDR2 YFSETQ come from the germline V gene. As DNA, the CDR3 is TGCGCCAGCAGCTTGGTTGGCGGGAGGGCCCTCGGGAATGAGCAGTTCTTC. Amino acids: CASSLVGGRALGNEQFF.

This clone was observed a single time. CDR3 loop: CASRRGTASNQPQHF. The CDR3 DNA reads TGCGCCAGCAGGAGGGGGACGGCTAGCAATCAGCCCCAGCATTTT. The chain employs TRBV5-1 and TRBJ1-5; perhaps TRBD1 as D (6 bases). Trimming took off 5 bases at V and 0 bases at J, with 12 bases between the two ends. The CDR3 length is 15 residues. CDR1 and CDR2 from the germline V gene are SGHRS and YFSETQ. Full variable domain (missing parts from reference TRBV5-1 and TRBJ1-5): KAGVTQTPRYLIKTRGQQVTLSCSPISGHRSVSWYQQTPGQGLQFLFEYFSETQRNKGNFPGRFSGRQFSNSRSEMNVSTLELGDSALYLCASRRGTASNQPQHFGDGTRLSIL.

The CDR3 DNA reads as TGTGCCAGCAGCGGGTTAATCGGGAGGGGGTCCTACAATGAGCAGTTCTTC. Translation: CASSGLIGRGSYNEQFF. The rearrangement uses TRBV9 and TRBJ2-1; 8 nucleotides line up with TRBD2. The CDR3 contains 17 residues. Trimming took 3 bases from V and 1 from J; bases not matched to a gene: 9. CDR1 is SGDLS, CDR2 YYNGEE, per germline.

This clone was counted between two and nine times. The rearrangement links TRBV18 to TRBJ2-5, with a weak D call TRBD1 (5 bases). V lost 4 bases and J lost 5, with 14 bases in between. Germline V lookup: CDR1 KGHSH, CDR2 LQKENI. The CDR3 is 14 amino acids. CDR3 bases: TGTGCCAGCTCACATGACAGTCTTGAGGAGACCCAGTACTTC. Translating it yields CASSHDSLEETQYF. Looking up the rest from reference TRBV18 and TRBJ2-5 gives the full variable domain: NAGVMQNPRHLVRRRGQEARLRCSPMKGHSHVYWYRQLPEEGLKFMVYLQKENIIDESGMPKERFSAEFPKEGPSILRIQQVVRGDSAAYFCASSHDSLEETQYFGPGTRLLVL.

This clone appeared once. V usage is TRBV4-3 and J usage is TRBJ2-1; D possibly corresponds to TRBD2 (5 bases). Germline V gene lookup returns CDR1 LGHNA and CDR2 YSLEER. Trimming removed 4 bases at V and 7 bases at J, with 11 bases between. This CDR3 has 13 amino acids. The CDR3 region is CASSLFRGNEQFF. DNA of the CDR3: TGCGCCAGCAGCCTCTTTCGGGGTAATGAGCAGTTCTTC.

The chain is built from TRBV29-1 and TRBJ1-2; 12 bases map to TRBD1. V lost 2 bases to trimming and J lost 7 bases; unmatched junction nucleotides: 11. CDR3 length equals 16 residues. Germline CDR1 SQVTM, CDR2 ANQGSEA. The CDR3 sequence is CSVEPLGDRGLGGYTF. In nucleotides, the CDR3 is TGCAGCGTTGAACCTCTAGGGGACAGGGGGCTCGGTGGCTACACCTTC.

The chain links TRBV12-5 to TRBJ1-2, with D unresolved. The CDR3 covers 12 residues. The germline V and J ends were trimmed by 8 bases and 0 bases, with 7 bases remaining between them. Germline CDR1 reads LGHNT; CDR2 reads FRNRAP. The CDR3 DNA sequence: TGTGCTAGTTCAGGATCTAACTATGGCTACACCTTC. Translating it yields CASSGSNYGYTF.

The chain links TRBV5-8 to TRBJ2-1, with 11 bases identical to TRBD2. J was trimmed by 6 bases and V by 4 bases; bases with no gene match: 6. Germline values: CDR1 SGHTS, CDR2 YDEGEE. The CDR3 is 15 amino acids. The CDR3 DNA reads as TGTGCCAGCAGCGTGGGACTAGCGGAGGGCAATGAGCAGTTCTTC. This codes for CASSVGLAEGNEQFF.

This clone was seen repeatedly, ten times or more. The V call is TRBV24-1, the J call TRBJ1-2; D is uncertain. V was trimmed by 9 bases and J by 4 bases, leaving 14 bases between them. The CDR3 runs to 13 residues. In germline, CDR1 is KGHDR, CDR2 SFDVKD. CDR3 loop: CATYSKAIYGYTF. The DNA of the CDR3 is TGTGCCACCTACAGCAAAGCCATCTATGGCTACACCTTC.

The CDR3 is CASSHGQTNYGYTF. In DNA form, the CDR3 reads TGTGCCAGCAGCCATGGACAGACTAACTATGGCTACACCTTC. The V gene is TRBV7-3, the J gene TRBJ1-2; D might be TRBD1 (6 bases). Germline CDR1 reads SGHTA; CDR2 reads FQGTGA. V was trimmed by 5 bases and J by 0 bases, leaving 10 bases between them. The CDR3 runs 14 residues.

J is TRBJ2-7 and V is TRBV5-8; D call uncertain. The CDR3 consists of 14 residues. Deletions cut 6 bases from V and 1 base from J, with 14 bases between. Per the germline V gene, CDR1 is SGHTS and CDR2 is YDEGEE. The CDR3 nucleotides read TGTGCCAGCACCTGGAGCTCACCGTCCTACGAGCAGTACGTC. It is translated as CASTWSSPSYEQYV.

This sequence joins TRBV29-1 and TRBJ1-2; D remains ambiguous. The CDR3 is 11 amino acids. Trimming cost V 5 bases and J 2 bases, with 6 bases left between them. Germline V gives CDR1 SQVTM, CDR2 ANQGSEA. CDR3 DNA sequence: TGCAGCGTTCCTAAGAACTATGGCTACACCTTC. This sequence encodes CSVPKNYGYTF.

J is TRBJ1-1 and V is TRBV5-1, with a tentative D call TRBD1 (6 bases). Germline lookup yields CDR1 SGHRS and CDR2 YFSETQ. This CDR3 is built from 16 residues. V was trimmed by 4 bases and J by 0 bases, leaving 16 bases between them. The CDR3 sequence: CASSVGQFGMNTEAFF. The DNA of the CDR3 is TGCGCCAGCAGCGTCGGACAGTTTGGGATGAACACTGAAGCTTTCTTT.

The chain joins TRBV10-1 to TRBJ2-7; TRBD1 matches 9 bases. Trimming removed 4 bases from V and 2 bases from J; junction bases left unmatched: 3. Germline values: CDR1 WNHNN, CDR2 SYGVQD (reference sequence). The CDR3 extends over 14 amino acids. The CDR3: CASSGGTGPYEQYF. CDR3 coding DNA: TGCGCCAGCAGTGGGGGGACAGGGCCCTACGAGCAGTACTTC.